This T cell receptor (beta chain) was retrieved from a study of blood T cell repertoires in COVID-19. Looking at the study overall: Italy, Spain and the United States were the sources of the convalescent and acute COVID-19 samples.

The data were produced by immunoSEQ multiplex PCR, yet TCRdb's version contains in-frame clones alone and is incomplete. This table has approximately 130,000 clones, about 87% appearing once. This clone was seen a single time. This CDR3 has 15 amino acids. V was cut by 8 bases and J by 0 bases, with 13 bases left in between. The V gene's germline CDR1 is SGHAT and CDR2 FQNNGV. The clonotype was recovered from a woman aged 45-60 years with acute or convalescent COVID-19. The sample taken for sequencing was peripheral blood. The genes are TRBV11-2 and TRBJ1-4; maybe TRBD1 (6 bases). CDR3 protein: CASCRQAATNEKLFF. Written as DNA, the CDR3 is TGTGCCAGCTGTAGACAGGCAGCAACTAATGAAAAACTGTTTTTT. The full variable domain, its missing parts supplied by reference TRBV11-2 and TRBJ1-4, is EAGVAQSPRYKIIEKRQSVAFWCNPISGHATLYWYQQILGQGPKLLIQFQNNGVVDDSQLPKDRFSAERLKGVDSTLKIQPAKLEDSAVYLCASCRQAATNEKLFFGSGTQLSVL.